These 20 T cell receptor beta chains share one sample of origin, sequenced in a study of T cell responses to AZD1222 COVID-19 vaccine. The protocol was immunoSEQ multiplex PCR, while the TCRdb copy is restricted to in-frame clones and leaves out a portion. The data contain about 200,000 clones, 91% of them singletons. Sequenced material: peripheral blood, taken 28 days after the second AZD1222 dose. Source of these receptors: an adult who received the AZD1222 COVID-19 vaccine.

The genes are TRBV6-4 and TRBJ2-5; a possible D gene is TRBD1 (6 bases). The length of the CDR3 is 13 residues. V was trimmed by 7 bases and J by 7 bases, leaving 16 bases between them. Per germline, CDR1 MRHNA and CDR2 SNTAGT. The CDR3 coding sequence is TGTGCCAGCATGTGGGACACGAGGGGGACCCAGTACTTC. Protein product: CASMWDTRGTQYF.

DNA for the CDR3: TGTGCCAGCAGTAAGGGACAGGGGGTTAATGGCTACACCTTC. Its translation is CASSKGQGVNGYTF. V is TRBV6-5 and J is TRBJ1-2, with 11 positions matching TRBD1. This CDR3 contains 14 residues. Trimming removed 5 bases from V and 6 bases from J; junction bases left unmatched: 5. Looked up from germline, CDR1 is MNHEY and CDR2 is SVGAGI.

The chain employs TRBV19 and TRBJ1-2; D is unclear. The CDR3 sequence is 11 residues long. The germline CDR1 and CDR2 sequences are LNHDA and SQIVND (reference sequence). V gave up 9 bases and J gave up 5 bases, with 10 bases separating them. CDR3 coding DNA: TGTGCCAGCATAGGGATTTATGGCTACACCTTC. Translating it yields CASIGIYGYTF.

The chain recombines TRBV3-1 (or the pseudogene TRBV3-2) with TRBJ2-1; 12 nucleotides agree with TRBD2. There are 14 residues in the CDR3. Germline-derived CDR1 and CDR2 are LGHDT and YNNKEL (reference sequence). V trimming: 5 bases; J trimming: 5 bases; junction bases outside the gene matches: 1. CDR3 DNA sequence: TGTGCCAGCAGCGGACTAGCGGGGAACAATGAGCAGTTCTTC. Translated: CASSGLAGNNEQFF.

CDR3 sequence: CATTLSGLGLNEKLFF. DNA for the CDR3: TGCGCCACCACGTTGTCGGGCCTGGGGCTTAATGAAAAACTGTTTTTT. The chain links TRBV10-2 to TRBJ1-4, with D tentatively TRBD1 (5 bases). The V end was cut by 10 bases, the J end by 4 bases, with 22 bases between. The length of the CDR3 is 16 residues. Germline values: CDR1 WSHSY, CDR2 SAAADI.

This chain connects TRBV2 to TRBJ2-1; D is perhaps TRBD2 (5 bases). Germline values: CDR1 SNHLY, CDR2 FYNNEI. The CDR3 is 13 residues long. V dropped 1 base and J dropped 9 bases, with 10 bases sitting between them. CDR3 in DNA: TGTGCCAGCAGTGAAGGTTTGGGGAGTGAGCAGTTCTTC. Protein product: CASSEGLGSEQFF.

This chain joins TRBV5-1 and TRBJ1-6; 9 bases line up with TRBD1. The trim removed 4 bases at V and 10 bases at J, leaving 15 bases unmatched. The germline V gene encodes CDR1 SGHRS and CDR2 YFSETQ. The CDR3 spans 17 residues. The CDR3, as DNA: TGCGCCAGCAGCGATCGTCTCACCGGGACAGGGAACTCACCCCTCCACTTT. Protein product: CASSDRLTGTGNSPLHF.

The gene calls are TRBV11-3 and TRBJ2-3, with D hard to call. This CDR3 is 13 amino acids long. Trimming stripped 2 bases from V and 4 bases from J, with 7 bases between. Germline V gene data show CDR1 as SGHNT and CDR2 as YENEEA. CDR3 loop: CASSLRGADTQYF. The CDR3 DNA is TGTGCCAGCAGCTTAAGAGGTGCAGATACGCAGTATTTT. Using reference TRBV11-3 and TRBJ2-3 for the parts outside the CDR3, the full variable domain is EAGVVQSPRYKIIEKKQPVAFWCNPISGHNTLYWYLQNLGQGPELLIRYENEEAVDDSQLPKDRFSAERLKGVDSTLKIQPAELGDSAVYLCASSLRGADTQYFGPGTRLTVL.

The chain recombines TRBV7-3 with TRBJ1-1; TRBD1 is a possible D gene (5 bases). CDR1 is SGHTA and CDR2 is FQGTGA in the germline V gene. The V gene lost 5 bases and the J gene lost 6 bases, with 13 bases spanning the gap. This CDR3 comprises 13 residues. This chain's CDR3 is CASSPPGESEAFF. CDR3 DNA sequence: TGTGCCAGCAGCCCCCCGGGGGAATCTGAAGCTTTCTTT. Complete variable domain (other parts from reference TRBV7-3 and TRBJ1-1): GAGVSQTPSNKVTEKGKYVELRCDPISGHTALYWYRQSLGQGPEFLIYFQGTGAADDSGLPNDRFFAVRPEGSVSTLKIQRTERGDSAVYLCASSPPGESEAFFGQGTRLTVV.

The gene calls are TRBV11-3 and TRBJ2-1; D unresolved. CDR3 length: 12 amino acids. Per the germline V gene, CDR1 is SGHNT and CDR2 is YENEEA. Trimming stripped 0 bases from V and 6 bases from J, with 3 bases between. The CDR3 region is CASSLDLNEQFF. CDR3 bases: TGTGCCAGCAGCTTAGATCTCAATGAGCAGTTCTTC.

The J gene is TRBJ1-6, the V gene TRBV7-9; 12 bases are a match to TRBD1. The CDR3 is 16 amino acids. V was clipped by 3 bases and J by 7 bases; unmatched bases: 4. CDR1 SEHNR and CDR2 FQNEAQ come from the germline V gene (reference sequence). CDR3 DNA: TGTGCCAGCAGCTTGGGGACAGGGGGCTGGAATTCACCCCTCCACTTT. Amino acids: CASSLGTGGWNSPLHF.

This rearrangement joins TRBV5-1 to TRBJ2-5; the D is unclear. The germline V gene has CDR1 SGHRS and CDR2 YFSETQ. The CDR3 totals 14 residues. V was clipped by 1 base and J by 4 bases, with 11 bases between them. The chain's CDR3 is CASSLRDQAETQYF. CDR3 nucleotides: TGCGCCAGCAGCTTGAGGGATCAGGCAGAGACCCAGTACTTC.

V gene TRBV28 combines with J gene TRBJ1-6; 7 bases are shared with TRBD1. CDR3 length: 15 residues. The germline V gene has CDR1 MDHEN and CDR2 SYDVKM. The V segment lost 6 bases and the J segment 4 bases; nucleotides outside the gene matches: 6. Here the CDR3 reads CASSPPGQYNSPLHF. In DNA form, the CDR3 reads TGTGCCAGCAGCCCCCCGGGACAGTATAATTCACCCCTCCACTTT.

The rearrangement uses TRBV15 and TRBJ2-5; D tentatively fits TRBD1 or TRBD2 (5 bases each). Germline lookup yields CDR1 LNHNV and CDR2 YYDKDF (reference sequence). V lost 4 bases, J lost 1 base, and 10 bases lay in between. The CDR3 is made up of 14 amino acids. The CDR3 sequence: CATSTRDGQETQYF. As DNA, the CDR3 is TGTGCCACCAGCACACGGGACGGCCAAGAGACCCAGTACTTC.

The V call is TRBV6-2 or TRBV6-3, the J call TRBJ2-3; D possibly uses TRBD1 or TRBD2 (5 bases each). Trimming took 5 bases from V and 3 from J, leaving 15 bases between them. This CDR3 is built from 15 residues. CDR1 is MNHEY and CDR2 is SVGEGT in the germline V gene. The CDR3: CASSLGTRLTDTQYF. The CDR3 DNA is TGTGCCAGCAGTCTCGGGACGAGACTAACAGATACGCAGTATTTT.

In its sample, this clone was seen a few times. The chain carries TRBV19 and TRBJ1-5; 9 nucleotides line up with TRBD1. Germline CDR1 reads LNHDA; CDR2 reads SQIVND (reference sequence). V was pared by 6 bases and J by 5 bases, with 11 bases of the junction left unmatched. The CDR3 runs 16 residues. The CDR3, as DNA: TGTGCCAGTAGAGAAACAGGGGGCGGTGATTATCAGCCCCAGCATTTT. Its translation: CASRETGGGDYQPQHF.

The genes are TRBV2 and TRBJ2-3; D is unresolved. CDR3 size: 14 residues. The germline CDR1 and CDR2 sequences are SNHLY and FYNNEI. V was shortened by 7 bases and J by 1 base, with 12 bases between the two germline ends. The CDR3 DNA is TGTGCCAGCAAAGCTGCTATGGGCACAGATACGCAGTATTTT. Translating gives CASKAAMGTDTQYF.

This clone appeared once. The chain employs TRBV28 and TRBJ2-7; maybe TRBD2 (5 bases). The CDR3 runs 12 residues. Germline V CDR1 and CDR2: MDHEN, SYDVKM. The V end lost 4 bases, the J end lost 6 bases, and 10 bases lay between the germline ends. This CDR3 is CASSSRAGEQYF. Here the CDR3 DNA reads TGTGCCAGCAGTTCCCGGGCGGGCGAGCAGTACTTC.

The chain carries TRBV6-5 and TRBJ1-2; D ambiguous. The CDR3 contains 15 residues. Deletions cut 0 bases from V and 2 bases from J, with 10 bases between. Germline V lookup: CDR1 MNHEY, CDR2 SVGAGI. CDR3 in amino acids: CASSYSASLNYGYTF. Written as DNA, the CDR3 is TGTGCCAGCAGTTACTCAGCCAGCCTCAACTATGGCTACACCTTC.

The chain carries TRBV27 and TRBJ2-7, with D hard to call. Looked up from germline, CDR1 is MNHEY and CDR2 is SMNVEV (reference sequence). The V gene lost 7 bases and the J gene lost 0 bases, with 7 bases spanning the gap. CDR3 length equals 12 residues. In DNA, the CDR3 is TGTGCCAGCAAAGACCCCTCCTACGAGCAGTACTTC. Amino acids: CASKDPSYEQYF.